This T cell receptor beta chain derives from a study of blood T cell repertoires in COVID-19. Study information: Samples of COVID-19 (acute and convalescent) were obtained from the United States, Italy and Spain.

Methods used by the authors: Estimation of nucleated cell counts relied on the amplification of reference gene primers. Assay used: immunoSEQ multiplex PCR; TCRdb lists only in-frame clones, some missing. D and trimming were read from the DNA, whereas the V and J calls and clone size are those reported in that table. This sample carries about 110,000 clones, approximately 87% of them seen once, and the ten largest clones take roughly 20%. V lost 5 bases to trimming and J lost 1 base, with 11 bases between them. CDR1 and CDR2 from the germline V gene are MRHNA and SNTAGT. The CDR3 totals 15 residues. The specimen was peripheral blood. The sequence derives from a woman aged 60-75 years with acute or convalescent COVID-19. J is TRBJ1-4 and V is TRBV6-4, with D hard to call. CDR3 residues: CASSRVYGTNEKLFF. CDR3 in DNA: TGTGCCAGCAGTCGAGTTTACGGAACTAATGAAAAACTGTTTTTT.